Listed below are T cell receptor beta chains from one sample, sequenced in a study of CXCR3-negative and CXCR3-positive naive CD8 T cells. TCRdb re-analyzed the 5' RACE reads; it lists each CDR3 protein once, without DNA. This table lists over 150,000 distinct CDR3 sequences. The material sequenced was naive CXCR3+ CD8+ T cells from blood. Every receptor here comes from a human donor in good health. Some clones in this sample may be carry-over from other donors' samples. The CDR3 runs from the conserved cysteine through the conserved F or W.

J gene: TRBJ2-1
V gene: TRBV11-2
CDR3 protein: CASSLDSGRPDEQFF

J gene: TRBJ2-7
V gene: TRBV29-1
CDR3 protein: CSVEVEGTDRLVSYEQYF

J gene: TRBJ1-1
V gene: TRBV20-1
CDR3 protein: CSARTLMNTEVFF

J gene: TRBJ2-7
V gene: TRBV28
CDR3 protein: CASRPSGSPSYEQYF

J gene: TRBJ2-3
V gene: TRBV4-3
CDR3 protein: CASSQTSSGATDTQYF

J gene: TRBJ2-1
V gene: TRBV7-6
CDR3 protein: CASTPGQGSNEQFF

J gene: TRBJ2-2
V gene: TRBV28
CDR3 protein: CASSYSGGADTGELFF

J gene: TRBJ1-3
V gene: TRBV20-1
CDR3 protein: CSARDPAGSSGNTIYF

J gene: TRBJ2-7
V gene: TRBV7-9
CDR3 protein: CASSYSGDYYEQYF

J gene: TRBJ1-6
V gene: TRBV12-3/TRBV12-4
CDR3 protein: CASSQRQVMINSPLHF

J gene: TRBJ1-6
V gene: TRBV28
CDR3 protein: CASSLGSGGSPLHF

J gene: TRBJ1-1
V gene: TRBV3-1
CDR3 protein: CASSQQGGPGDTEAFF

J gene: TRBJ2-7
V gene: TRBV5-1
CDR3 protein: CASSLAGFGYEQYF

J gene: TRBJ1-2
V gene: TRBV9
CDR3 protein: CASSVEGHLAYGYTF

J gene: TRBJ2-7
V gene: TRBV7-2
CDR3 protein: CASSESPQWSYEQYF

J gene: TRBJ2-1
V gene: TRBV29-1
CDR3 protein: CSATGGPLSYNEQFF

J gene: TRBJ2-5
V gene: TRBV27
CDR3 protein: CASSLMGTGAQYF

J gene: TRBJ2-2
V gene: TRBV12-3/TRBV12-4
CDR3 protein: CASSLDRQASRNGELFF

J gene: TRBJ2-3
V gene: TRBV6-4
CDR3 protein: CASSDRGGATDTQYF

J gene: TRBJ1-1
V gene: TRBV5-1
CDR3 protein: CASSQAFSTGEGNTEAFF

J gene: TRBJ2-7
V gene: TRBV5-1
CDR3 protein: CASSLEWGSSYEQYF

J gene: TRBJ1-1
V gene: TRBV28
CDR3 protein: CASRTPQHNTEAFF

J gene: TRBJ2-1
V gene: TRBV19
CDR3 protein: CASNQGYEQFF

J gene: TRBJ2-7
V gene: TRBV7-2
CDR3 protein: CASSFASGSSYEQYF

J gene: TRBJ2-5
V gene: TRBV28
CDR3 protein: CASSTLAGGVETQYF

J gene: TRBJ1-4
V gene: TRBV29-1
CDR3 protein: CSVEDRKGFLFF

J gene: TRBJ2-1
V gene: TRBV10-1
CDR3 protein: CASSDPLSGGGYNEQFF

J gene: TRBJ2-2
V gene: TRBV12-3/TRBV12-4
CDR3 protein: CASSRVRGDLYSNTGELFF

J gene: TRBJ1-4
V gene: TRBV28
CDR3 protein: CASSLLGDRADEKLFF

J gene: TRBJ1-1
V gene: TRBV10-3
CDR3 protein: CAISPDRAEGTEAFF

J gene: TRBJ2-2
V gene: TRBV7-9
CDR3 protein: CASSPPSAGGPSGELFF

J gene: TRBJ2-1
V gene: TRBV4-3
CDR3 protein: CASSPGSSYNEQFF

J gene: TRBJ1-2
V gene: TRBV7-2
CDR3 protein: CASSLRDDLVGYTF

J gene: TRBJ1-2
V gene: TRBV28
CDR3 protein: CARRKRDYSYGYTF

J gene: TRBJ2-2
V gene: TRBV7-9
CDR3 protein: CASSQSGKKAGELFF

J gene: TRBJ2-1
V gene: TRBV12-3/TRBV12-4
CDR3 protein: CASTPGRNNEQFF

J gene: TRBJ2-1
V gene: TRBV28
CDR3 protein: CASSLSGRAFEQFF

J gene: TRBJ2-6
V gene: TRBV28
CDR3 protein: CASQRRGANVLTF

J gene: TRBJ2-7
V gene: TRBV29-1
CDR3 protein: CSVASTYEQYF

J gene: TRBJ1-1
V gene: TRBV29-1
CDR3 protein: CSVPGVNTEAFF

J gene: TRBJ2-2
V gene: TRBV7-9
CDR3 protein: CASSLAAGVLANTGELFF

J gene: TRBJ1-1
V gene: TRBV7-6
CDR3 protein: CASSLGRTGLESTEAFF

J gene: TRBJ2-1
V gene: TRBV7-8
CDR3 protein: CASSLAGPYPNEQFF

J gene: TRBJ2-3
V gene: TRBV19
CDR3 protein: CASSIGPGSTDTQYF

J gene: TRBJ2-1
V gene: TRBV7-8
CDR3 protein: CASSLSRSYNEQFF

J gene: TRBJ1-2
V gene: TRBV29-1
CDR3 protein: CSVEDLYGYTF

J gene: TRBJ1-1
V gene: TRBV7-3
CDR3 protein: CASSLTADKNTEAFF

J gene: TRBJ1-1
V gene: TRBV27
CDR3 protein: CASSLGPRRTGSTEAFF

J gene: TRBJ2-2
V gene: TRBV28
CDR3 protein: CASRPTMGLHNTGELFF

J gene: TRBJ2-3
V gene: TRBV7-2
CDR3 protein: CASSLEDRGPDTQYF